The next 32 T cell receptor beta chains were all read from a single sample in a study of cytomegalovirus exposure and HLA in healthy donors. Both 60 Vbeta primers and 13 Jbeta primers went into the PCR. Libraries were prepared by immunoSEQ multiplex PCR; TCRdb keeps only in-frame clonotypes and omits some of them. The sample holds 150,000 to 200,000 clones, roughly 77% seen once. The sample consisted of PBMCs. The receptors originated from a man aged 35 to 55 in good health and CMV-seropositive.

There are a few counts of this clone. The V gene is TRBV19, the J gene TRBJ2-3; D is perhaps TRBD2 (6 bases). The CDR3 has 17 amino acids. Germline CDR1 LNHDA, CDR2 SQIVND (reference sequence). V was clipped by 0 bases and J by 1 base, with 14 bases between them. CDR3 in DNA: TGTGCCAGTAGTATAGATCGCGGGGTTAAGGGCACAGATACGCAGTATTTT. This sequence encodes CASSIDRGVKGTDTQYF.

The gene calls are TRBV10-3 and TRBJ2-3; D possibly corresponds to TRBD1 (6 bases). The germline V gene encodes CDR1 ENHRY and CDR2 SYGVKD. This CDR3 spans 15 amino acids. The V and J ends lost 6 bases and 6 bases respectively, with 19 bases between them. The CDR3 coding sequence is TGTGCCATCAGCGACAGCCAGGGGATGGTGGATACGCAGTATTTT. Translating gives CAISDSQGMVDTQYF.

The chain uses TRBV5-1 and TRBJ1-3, with 7 bases identical to TRBD1. CDR1 SGHRS and CDR2 YFSETQ come from the germline V gene. V was pared by 3 bases and J by 2 bases, with 5 bases of the junction left unmatched. CDR3 length equals 15 residues. Here the CDR3 reads CASSYDREPGNTIYF. CDR3 nucleotides: TGCGCCAGCAGCTATGACAGGGAACCTGGAAACACCATATATTTT.

In this sample, this clone turned up once. The chain links TRBV5-1 to TRBJ2-7; 10 positions match TRBD2. The junction had 7 bases not matched to a gene; V was cut back by 4 bases and J by 0 bases. Germline V gene data show CDR1 as SGHRS and CDR2 as YFSETQ. This CDR3 has 16 amino acids. The CDR3 reads CASSNTGTSASYEQYF. Written as DNA, the CDR3 is TGCGCCAGCAGCAACACCGGGACTAGCGCCTCCTACGAGCAGTACTTC. Variable domain in full (rest from reference TRBV5-1 and TRBJ2-7): KAGVTQTPRYLIKTRGQQVTLSCSPISGHRSVSWYQQTPGQGLQFLFEYFSETQRNKGNFPGRFSGRQFSNSRSEMNVSTLELGDSALYLCASSNTGTSASYEQYFGPGTRLTVT.

This chain joins TRBV19 and TRBJ1-1; a possible D gene is TRBD1 (6 bases). The CDR3 contains 14 residues. CDR1 and CDR2 (germline): LNHDA, SQIVND (reference sequence). Trimming stripped 5 bases from V and 2 bases from J, with 12 bases between. The CDR3 region is CASSPGTLNTEAFF. CDR3 in DNA: TGTGCCAGTAGTCCCGGGACACTTAACACTGAAGCTTTCTTT.

The rearrangement joins TRBV28 to TRBJ1-2; no clear D. The CDR3 is 11 residues long. V lost 8 bases and J 7 bases, leaving 11 bases between the germline ends. From germline, CDR1 is MDHEN and CDR2 SYDVKM. The CDR3 nucleotides read TGTGCCAGCGCTGACTCTTCTGGCTACACCTTC. Protein: CASADSSGYTF.

V and J are TRBV5-6 and TRBJ2-1, with D unclear. V lost 0 bases to trimming and J lost 9 bases, with 10 bases between them. The CDR3 is made up of 13 amino acids. Germline values: CDR1 SGHDT, CDR2 YYEEEE. DNA of the CDR3: TGTGCCAGCAGCTTGGCCGCTCGGTTTGAGCAGTTCTTC. Translation gives CASSLAARFEQFF.

J is TRBJ1-2 and V is TRBV6-5, with TRBD1 matching 7 bases. Germline CDR1 reads MNHEY; CDR2 reads SVGAGI. With V trimmed by 6 bases and J by 3 bases, 4 bases remained unmatched. This CDR3 region has 13 residues. The CDR3: CASRTTGHYGYTF. CDR3 DNA: TGTGCCAGCAGAACGACAGGGCACTATGGCTACACCTTC.

The gene calls are TRBV4-1 and TRBJ1-2, with D perhaps matching TRBD1 (5 bases). Trimming stripped 3 bases from V and 5 bases from J, with 19 bases between. This CDR3 comprises 16 residues. The germline gives CDR1 MGHRA, CDR2 YSYEKL. CDR3 loop: CASSHRGGSGGYGYTF. CDR3 bases: TGCGCCAGCAGCCACCGTGGGGGGTCCGGGGGGTATGGCTACACCTTC.

The chain links TRBV19 to TRBJ2-1; D might be TRBD1 (5 bases). CDR1 LNHDA and CDR2 SQIVND come from the germline V gene (reference sequence). The CDR3 consists of 14 residues. Trimming pared 1 base from V and 8 bases from J, leaving 12 bases between. In nucleotides, the CDR3 is TGTGCCAGTAGTATAGCGGGCAGGGCCGATGAGCAGTTCTTC. This translates into CASSIAGRADEQFF.

The genes are TRBV4-2 and TRBJ2-3; D not certain. Per germline, CDR1 LGHNA and CDR2 YNFKEQ. The CDR3 is 15 amino acids. V lost 0 bases, J lost 4 bases, and 11 bases lay in between. This CDR3 is CASSQERPGADTQYF. CDR3 bases: TGTGCCAGCAGCCAAGAAAGGCCCGGAGCAGATACGCAGTATTTT.

The chain has TRBV7-3 and TRBJ2-1, with a weak D call TRBD1 (6 bases). Trimming took 5 bases from V and 2 from J, leaving 10 bases between them. This CDR3 is built from 14 residues. Germline V lookup: CDR1 SGHTA, CDR2 FQGTGA. The CDR3 here is CASSRDRTYNEQFF. For the CDR3, the DNA is TGTGCCAGCAGCAGAGACAGGACCTACAATGAGCAGTTCTTC. The entire variable domain, with the rest obtained from reference TRBV7-3 and TRBJ2-1, is as follows: GAGVSQTPSNKVTEKGKYVELRCDPISGHTALYWYRQSLGQGPEFLIYFQGTGAADDSGLPNDRFFAVRPEGSVSTLKIQRTERGDSAVYLCASSRDRTYNEQFFGPGTRLTVL.

The chain has TRBV11-2 and TRBJ1-6; 10 bases match TRBD1. The CDR3 has 15 amino acids. V lost 6 bases to trimming and J lost 11 bases; unmatched junction nucleotides: 10. The V gene's germline CDR1 is SGHAT and CDR2 FQNNGV. The CDR3 protein is CASRRPGQGRAPLHF. As DNA, the CDR3 is TGTGCCAGCAGACGCCCGGGACAGGGGAGGGCACCCCTCCACTTT.

The chain links TRBV7-8 to TRBJ2-1, with 9 bases that match TRBD2. V was clipped by 5 bases and J by 0 bases; unmatched bases: 2. Germline V gene lookup returns CDR1 SGHVS and CDR2 FQNEAQ. This CDR3 region has 15 residues. The CDR3 nucleotides are TGTGCCAGCAGCGTTAGCGGGAGCTCCTACAATGAGCAGTTCTTC. Encoded protein: CASSVSGSSYNEQFF. Together with reference TRBV7-8 and TRBJ2-1, the CDR3 gives the full variable domain: GAGVSQSPRYKVAKRGQDVALRCDPISGHVSLFWYQQALGQGPEFLTYFQNEAQLDKSGLPSDRFFAERPEGSVSTLKIQRTQQEDSAVYLCASSVSGSSYNEQFFGPGTRLTVL.

This chain links TRBV25-1 with TRBJ1-1; 7 bases are a match to TRBD1. CDR3 length equals 13 residues. The trim removed 5 bases at V and 5 bases at J, leaving 5 bases unmatched. Germline-derived CDR1 and CDR2 are MGHDK and SYGVNS. The CDR3 protein is CASSRGGRTEAFF. The CDR3 DNA follows: TGTGCCAGCAGTCGAGGGGGCAGGACTGAAGCTTTCTTT. Drawing the rest from reference TRBV25-1 and TRBJ1-1, the complete variable domain is EADIYQTPRYLVIGTGKKITLECSQTMGHDKMYWYQQDPGMELHLIHYSYGVNSTEKGDLSSESTVSRIRTEHFPLTLESARPSHTSQYLCASSRGGRTEAFFGQGTRLTVV.

A note on this clone: At one end, the junction sequence differs from germline, possibly due to a read error. V gene TRBV5-1 combines with J gene TRBJ2-2; 7 bases align to TRBD1. The germline gives CDR1 SGHRS, CDR2 YFSETQ. This CDR3 has 17 residues. CDR3 sequence reads: CASAPGGQAHEHRGAVF. CDR3 DNA sequence: TGCGCCAGCGCCCCAGGCGGACAGGCCCACGAACACCGGGGAGCTGTTTTT.

The chain couples TRBV5-1 to TRBJ2-4; D may be TRBD2 (7 bases). The CDR3 is 16 amino acids. Deletions cut 2 bases from V and 2 bases from J, with 14 bases between. The germline V gene has CDR1 SGHRS and CDR2 YFSETQ. The CDR3 sequence: CASSLRWGGPKNIQYF. The CDR3 DNA sequence: TGCGCCAGCAGCTTACGATGGGGGGGGCCCAAAAACATTCAGTACTTC.

The chain has TRBV6-6 and TRBJ2-1, with D perhaps matching TRBD2 (6 bases). Trimming shortened V by 4 bases and J by 4 bases, and 8 bases separated the two germline ends. The germline CDR1 and CDR2 sequences are MNHNY and SVGAGI (reference sequence). The CDR3 is 13 residues long. The CDR3 bases are TGTGCCAGCAGTTCGGGGGTTTACAATGAGCAGTTCTTC. Translated, it gives CASSSGVYNEQFF.

V gene TRBV5-1 combines with J gene TRBJ2-7; D ambiguous. CDR3 size: 17 residues. Germline lookup yields CDR1 SGHRS and CDR2 YFSETQ. Trimming pared 1 base from V and 8 bases from J, leaving 25 bases between. The CDR3 DNA reads TGCGCCAGCAGCTTGTTAAGCAAAGACCTAGTCTTTGAGCAGCAGTACTTC. This gives the protein CASSLLSKDLVFEQQYF. Combining the CDR3 with reference TRBV5-1 and TRBJ2-7 gives the whole variable domain KAGVTQTPRYLIKTRGQQVTLSCSPISGHRSVSWYQQTPGQGLQFLFEYFSETQRNKGNFPGRFSGRQFSNSRSEMNVSTLELGDSALYLCASSLLSKDLVFEQQYFGPGTRLTVT.

This clone has a single count. The chain recombines TRBV27 with TRBJ2-7; TRBD2 matches at 12 bases. The CDR3 sequence is 18 residues long. V lost 6 bases and J lost 0; bases outside the gene matches: 12. Germline V gene lookup returns CDR1 MNHEY and CDR2 SMNVEV (reference sequence). This CDR3 is CASSYTSSTSGGSYEQYF. The CDR3 nucleotides read TGTGCCAGCAGCTACACCTCCTCGACTAGCGGGGGCTCCTACGAGCAGTACTTC.

J is TRBJ2-3 and V is TRBV7-9; D is uncertain. The CDR3 has 15 amino acids. V was cut by 0 bases and J by 0 bases, with 7 bases left in between. Germline assignment: CDR1 SEHNR and CDR2 FQNEAQ (reference sequence). In nucleotides, the CDR3 is TGTGCCAGCAGCTTAGCGTCCACTAGCACAGATACGCAGTATTTT. Protein: CASSLASTSTDTQYF.

V is TRBV28 and J is TRBJ2-1; 10 bases match TRBD2. The V segment lost 6 bases and the J segment 8 bases; nucleotides outside the gene matches: 13. Germline V lookup: CDR1 MDHEN, CDR2 SYDVKM. The CDR3 length is 16 residues. The CDR3 nucleotides are TGTGCCAGCAGCCCTAGCGGGAGTACGGGGCAGGATGAGCAGTTCTTC. Protein: CASSPSGSTGQDEQFF.

The chain couples TRBV6-1 to TRBJ2-7; possible D gene TRBD1, 6 bases. The CDR3 covers 16 residues. Germline loops: CDR1 MNHNS, CDR2 SASEGT. Trimming took off 4 bases at V and 5 bases at J, with 21 bases between the two ends. DNA for the CDR3: TGTGCCAGCAGTGGCGAGACAGGTCGGTTGCCCCACGAGCAGTACTTC. Encoded protein: CASSGETGRLPHEQYF.

The CDR3 loop reads CASSGLAGGTDTQYF. CDR3 DNA sequence: TGTGCCAGCTCCGGACTAGCGGGAGGTACAGATACGCAGTATTTT. This chain connects TRBV18 to TRBJ2-3; TRBD2 matches at 14 bases. CDR3 length equals 15 residues. Germline trimming cut 6 bases from V and 3 bases from J; bases unmatched to any gene: 2. Germline V gives CDR1 KGHSH, CDR2 LQKENI.

The V gene is TRBV18, the J gene TRBJ2-2; 12 bases match TRBD1. The CDR3 sequence is 15 residues long. V was pared by 3 bases and J by 7 bases, with 3 bases of the junction left unmatched. Germline V gene sequence: CDR1 KGHSH, CDR2 LQKENI. The CDR3 protein is CASSPGQGADGELFF. CDR3 sequence (DNA): TGTGCCAGCTCACCGGGACAGGGGGCTGACGGGGAGCTGTTTTTT.

The V and J genes are TRBV7-9 and TRBJ2-2, with 7 bases that match TRBD2. Per the germline V gene, CDR1 is SEHNR and CDR2 is FQNEAQ (reference sequence). V trimming: 2 bases; J trimming: 4 bases; junction bases outside the gene matches: 7. This CDR3 spans 16 amino acids. Here the CDR3 reads CASSLKTASGTGELFF. The CDR3, as DNA: TGTGCCAGCAGCTTAAAGACCGCTAGCGGCACCGGGGAGCTGTTTTTT. The full variable domain, rest sourced from reference TRBV7-9 and TRBJ2-2, is DTGVSQNPRHKITKRGQNVTFRCDPISEHNRLYWYRQTLGQGPEFLTYFQNEAQLEKSRLLSDRFSAERPKGSFSTLEIQRTEQGDSAMYLCASSLKTASGTGELFFGEGSRLTVL.

This clone was found a few times. This sample also contains other DNA sequences that code for the same CDR3. The J gene is TRBJ1-4, the V gene TRBV19, with D perhaps TRBD1 (5 bases). CDR3 length equals 15 residues. CDR1 and CDR2 (germline): LNHDA, SQIVND (reference sequence). V was trimmed by 5 bases and J by 0 bases, leaving 10 bases between them. The CDR3 DNA sequence: TGTGCCAGTAGTGGGGCATTTCCAACTAATGAAAAACTGTTTTTT. Its protein is CASSGAFPTNEKLFF. Based on the CDR3 plus reference TRBV19 and TRBJ1-4, the full variable domain is DGGITQSPKYLFRKEGQNVTLSCEQNLNHDAMYWYRQDPGQGLRLIYYSQIVNDFQKGDIAEGYSVSREKKESFPLTVTSAQKNPTAFYLCASSGAFPTNEKLFFGSGTQLSVL.

The rearrangement uses TRBV6-5 and TRBJ1-1; D may be TRBD1 (5 bases). Germline lookup yields CDR1 MNHEY and CDR2 SVGAGI. This CDR3 is 12 amino acids long. V dropped 4 bases and J dropped 8 bases, with 11 bases sitting between them. The CDR3 protein is CASSSTVPEAFF. CDR3 nucleotides: TGTGCCAGCAGTTCGACAGTTCCGGAAGCTTTCTTT.

The rearrangement joins TRBV5-1 to TRBJ2-7; D possibly corresponds to TRBD2 (6 bases). Germline CDR1 SGHRS, CDR2 YFSETQ. V was trimmed by 3 bases and J by 4 bases, leaving 14 bases between them. This CDR3 contains 14 residues. In DNA form, the CDR3 reads TGCGCCAGCAGCTCGGGACGGGGAGGTTACGAGCAGTACTTC. Residues: CASSSGRGGYEQYF.

This chain uses TRBV5-1 with TRBJ1-2; 7 bases are a match to TRBD1. Trimming took 0 bases from V and 5 from J; bases not matched to a gene: 7. The CDR3 consists of 15 residues. The V gene's germline CDR1 is SGHRS and CDR2 YFSETQ. The DNA of the CDR3 is TGCGCCAGCAGCTTGGCCCCCGGGACAGAGTATGGCTACACCTTC. It is translated as CASSLAPGTEYGYTF.

V usage is TRBV19 and J usage is TRBJ2-3; 8 nucleotides agree with TRBD1. The CDR3 totals 15 residues. CDR1 LNHDA and CDR2 SQIVND come from the germline V gene (reference sequence). V lost 3 bases, J lost 3 bases, and 5 bases stayed unmatched. The CDR3 is CASSILTGATDTQYF. The CDR3 nucleotides are TGTGCCAGTAGTATTTTGACAGGGGCGACAGATACGCAGTATTTT.

This sequence joins TRBV6-5 and TRBJ2-7; 8 bases are a match to TRBD1. This CDR3 has 14 residues. CDR1 and CDR2 from the germline V gene are MNHEY and SVGAGI. Losses at the gene ends were 6 bases for V and 4 bases for J; bases not matched to a gene: 8. The CDR3 DNA reads TGTGCCAGCAGCAAAGGACAGGGTTTTTACGAGCAGTACTTC. It encodes CASSKGQGFYEQYF.